Listed here are 10 T cell receptor beta chains from one sample, sequenced in a study of response to subunit inactivated influenza vaccine. TCRdb called the RT-PCR reads again in MiXCR, with one record for every CDR3 protein. The sample includes about 800,000 distinct CDR3 sequences, approximately 21% of them seen just once. Sequenced material: PBMCs from blood, taken approximately 5 days after vaccination. The receptors stem from a middle-aged man who received an inactivated influenza vaccine.

This clonotype has just a few counts. The chain employs TRBV29-1 and TRBJ1-2; D is unresolved. Germline CDR1 is SQVTM and CDR2 is ANQGSEA. The germline V and J ends were trimmed by 1 base and 8 bases, with 20 bases remaining between them. The CDR3 has 15 amino acids. CDR3 sequence: CSVEGVRWGKCGYTF. Here the CDR3 DNA reads TGCAGCGTTGAAGGCGTGAGATGGGGAAAATGCGGCTACACCTTC.

This clonotype has a handful of counts. The rearrangement joins TRBV29-1 to TRBJ1-1, with D maybe TRBD1 (5 bases). This CDR3 is built from 14 residues. Germline CDR1 is SQVTM and CDR2 is ANQGSEA. The V and J ends lost 7 bases and 2 bases respectively, with 17 bases between them. CDR3: CSATGRGRNTEAFF. CDR3 coding DNA: TGCAGCGCTACGGGGAGGGGAAGAAACACTGAAGCTTTCTTT.

This clonotype was observed a handful of times. The genes are TRBV7-8 and TRBJ2-6; 8 nucleotides align to TRBD2. The CDR3 runs to 19 residues. V shed 1 base, J shed 0 bases, and the junction held 8 bases outside the gene matches. Germline CDR1 SGHVS, CDR2 FQNEAQ. The CDR3: CASSLVRLAGLSGANVLTF. The CDR3, as DNA: TGTGCCAGCAGCTTAGTACGCCTAGCGGGCCTCTCTGGGGCCAACGTCCTGACTTTC. Full variable domain (missing parts from reference TRBV7-8 and TRBJ2-6): GAGVSQSPRYKVAKRGQDVALRCDPISGHVSLFWYQQALGQGPEFLTYFQNEAQLDKSGLPSDRFFAERPEGSVSTLKIQRTQQEDSAVYLCASSLVRLAGLSGANVLTFGAGSRLTVL.

This clonotype was counted at least ten times. This chain uses TRBV7-2 with TRBJ2-1; D could derive from TRBD1 or TRBD2 (5 bases each). The V and J ends lost 6 bases and 4 bases respectively, with 16 bases between them. This CDR3 contains 15 residues. CDR1 SGHTA and CDR2 FQGNSA come from the germline V gene. The CDR3 here is CASSSTGTSYNEQFF. In nucleotides, the CDR3 is TGTGCCAGCAGTTCAACCGGGACGTCATACAATGAGCAGTTCTTC.

This clonotype turned up a few times. The gene calls are TRBV20-1 and TRBJ2-7, with TRBD2 matching over 10 bases. Germline V gene data show CDR1 as DFQATT and CDR2 as SNEGSKA (reference sequence). The CDR3 is 17 residues long. The J segment lost 2 bases and the V segment lost 0 bases, leaving 10 bases of the junction unmatched. The CDR3 DNA reads as TGCAGTGCTAGAGAGTCTCCGGGACTAGCGCTAACCTACGAGCAGTACTTC. It codes for CSARESPGLALTYEQYF.

The chain links TRBV5-1 to TRBJ2-7, with 10 positions matching TRBD2. CDR1 is SGHRS and CDR2 is YFSETQ in the germline V gene. J was trimmed by 5 bases and V by 0 bases; bases with no gene match: 11. The CDR3 has 17 amino acids. The CDR3 is CASSLGEFLAGANEQYF. CDR3 nucleotide sequence: TGCGCCAGCAGCTTGGGCGAGTTTCTAGCGGGAGCAAACGAGCAGTACTTC.

This clonotype occurred a few times. This chain connects TRBV20-1 to TRBJ1-2, with 8 positions matching TRBD1. The CDR3 is 14 residues long. Germline V CDR1 and CDR2: DFQATT, SNEGSKA (reference sequence). The V gene end was trimmed by 3 bases and the J gene end by 4 bases; junction bases not matched to a gene: 7. CDR3 loop: CSASPTGDTYGYTF. The CDR3 DNA sequence: TGCAGTGCTAGCCCGACAGGGGATACCTATGGCTACACCTTC.

There are a few counts of this clonotype. The CDR3 bases are TGCGCCAGCAGCCAAGCCGTGGCTCAGCCCCAGCATTTT. Its translation is CASSQAVAQPQHF. The rearrangement links TRBV4-3 to TRBJ1-5; D remains ambiguous. The CDR3 has 13 amino acids. Germline V gene data show CDR1 as LGHNA and CDR2 as YSLEER. V was clipped by 1 base and J by 6 bases, with 7 bases between them.

This clonotype was detected a few times. The chain combines TRBV7-2 with TRBJ2-5; tentative D call: TRBD2 (6 bases). The CDR3 consists of 15 residues. Trimming removed 4 bases at V and 5 bases at J, with 17 bases between. The germline CDR1 and CDR2 sequences are SGHTA and FQGNSA. CDR3 DNA sequence: TGTGCCAGCAGCTATGACACGGGGGTAGGGGAGACCCAGTACTTC. This sequence encodes CASSYDTGVGETQYF.

The V call is TRBV6-5, the J call TRBJ2-5; no firm D call. The CDR3 has 14 amino acids. The ends were cut back, 4 bases at V and 2 bases at J, with 11 bases in the middle. Germline CDR1 reads MNHEY; CDR2 reads SVGAGI. CDR3 sequence: CASSSREPQETQYF. For the CDR3, the DNA is TGTGCCAGCAGTTCACGTGAGCCTCAAGAGACCCAGTACTTC.